The rows below give T cell receptor beta chains drawn from one sample of a study of Ad26.COV2.S vaccination and SARS-CoV-2 variants. The assay was immunoSEQ multiplex PCR, and TCRdb's table has in-frame clones only and misses some. The sample holds around 300,000 clones, approximately 86% seen once. Specimen: peripheral blood, collected in a trial of Ad26.COV2.S vaccine versus placebo. Every receptor here comes from a person between 18 and 59 years old who received the Ad26.COV2.S COVID-19 vaccine or a placebo. Both conserved end residues are trimmed from each CDR3. Fields, in order: CDR3 length, J gene, clone size, V gene, CDR3 protein. Clone sizes are given selectively: once, few, many, or a class where the clone is expanded.

length: 11
J: TRBJ1-1
size: NA
V: TRBV28
CDR3: ASSLGRNTEAF

length: 11
J: TRBJ1-2
size: once
V: TRBV5-4
CDR3: ASSFYREYGYT

length: 12
J: TRBJ1-1
size: once
V: TRBV28
CDR3: ASSRTGGLTEAF

length: 14
J: TRBJ2-5
size: NA
V: TRBV28
CDR3: ASSLPVKGAGETQY

length: 14
J: TRBJ2-3
size: NA
V: TRBV6-5
CDR3: ASSYSWQTYTDTQY

length: 15
J: TRBJ2-7
size: NA
V: TRBV7-8
CDR3: ASSLAPAGASSYEQY

length: 12
J: TRBJ2-1
size: NA
V: TRBV5-5
CDR3: ASSLGDRGHEQF

length: 13
J: TRBJ2-7
size: once
V: TRBV3-1/TRBV3-2
CDR3: ASSRGQGVNYEQY

length: 13
J: TRBJ2-1
size: few
V: TRBV9
CDR3: ASSVVGGTYNEQF

length: 12
J: TRBJ2-2
size: NA
V: TRBV7-2
CDR3: ASSLDSTAGELF

length: 12
J: TRBJ1-1
size: NA
V: TRBV15
CDR3: ATSDPGTNTEAF

length: 12
J: TRBJ1-1
size: NA
V: TRBV30
CDR3: AWNLVQGESEAF

length: 11
J: TRBJ1-6
size: few
V: TRBV7-2
CDR3: ASSKDRNSPLH

length: 12
J: TRBJ1-2
size: NA
V: TRBV24-1
CDR3: ATSEKGFGYGYT

length: 11
J: TRBJ2-7
size: NA
V: TRBV6-6
CDR3: ASSYLEQFEQY

length: 13
J: TRBJ1-5
size: NA
V: TRBV4-3
CDR3: ASSQEDNSGQPQH

length: 10
J: TRBJ1-5
size: NA
V: TRBV6-4
CDR3: ASSFGDQPQH

length: 11
J: TRBJ2-1
size: NA
V: TRBV9
CDR3: ASSDPGGSRQF

length: 11
J: TRBJ2-7
size: NA
V: TRBV12-3/TRBV12-4
CDR3: ASTRTGGWEQY

length: 12
J: TRBJ2-4
size: once
V: TRBV7-9
CDR3: ASSLTGAKNIQY

length: 13
J: TRBJ2-7
size: NA
V: TRBV5-6
CDR3: ASSFGTGFAYEQY

length: 12
J: TRBJ2-5
size: once
V: TRBV4-3
CDR3: ASSLGGRRETQY

length: 13
J: TRBJ1-2
size: NA
V: TRBV4-3
CDR3: ASSPQASANYGYT

length: 13
J: TRBJ2-7
size: NA
V: TRBV7-2
CDR3: ASSPLAEGPYEQY

length: 14
J: TRBJ2-1
size: NA
V: TRBV14
CDR3: ASSQDLPGTYNEQF

length: 13
J: TRBJ2-7
size: NA
V: TRBV27
CDR3: ASSTLADLSYEQY